The source of this TCR beta chain is a study of cytomegalovirus exposure and HLA in healthy donors. Germline-derived CDR1 and CDR2 are LNHDA and SQIVND (reference sequence). V was pared by 4 bases and J by 2 bases, with 7 bases of the junction left unmatched. The CDR3 loop spans 16 amino acids. The PCR used 60 Vbeta and 13 Jbeta primers. Assay used: immunoSEQ multiplex PCR; TCRdb lists only in-frame clones, some missing. The sample holds under 90,000 clones, over 65% seen once. Study findings and constraints: Previous analysis showed most TCR beta V segments were productive about 87% or about 30% of the time.

Remarks on this clone: Its antigen remains unknown.

The sequence was collected from a man aged 35 to 55 in good health and CMV-seropositive. The specimen was PBMCs. The chain has TRBV19 and TRBJ2-5; 10 bases agree with TRBD1. The CDR3 protein is CASSSPRDRGQETQYF. The CDR3 DNA is TGTGCCAGTAGTAGCCCAAGGGACAGGGGTCAAGAGACCCAGTACTTC. Full variable domain (outside the CDR3, taken from reference TRBV19 and TRBJ2-5): DGGITQSPKYLFRKEGQNVTLSCEQNLNHDAMYWYRQDPGQGLRLIYYSQIVNDFQKGDIAEGYSVSREKKESFPLTVTSAQKNPTAFYLCASSSPRDRGQETQYFGPGTRLLVL.